This T cell receptor (beta chain) appears in the sequencing data of a study of vaccination and CD4 T cells after COVID-19. In the study overall: It was a median roughly 100 days after diagnosis, with a range of 35 to 161, that post-COVID samples were drawn. General study points: Convalescent patients displayed spike mono-reactivity in 304 of 307 vaccine-specific clones. Median SARS-CoV-2-reactive clonotype numbers went from 21 to 38; this increase was not significant.

This clonotype appeared a few times. Its target is unknown. The CDR3 contains 16 residues. Germline V gives CDR1 DFQATT, CDR2 SNEGSKA (reference sequence). V was pared by 6 bases and J by 3 bases, with 15 bases of the junction left unmatched. TCRdb fed the PCR reads into MiXCR, producing one record per CDR3 protein. The sample records 25,000 to 35,000 distinct CDR3 sequences, more than 40% being singletons. Time point in this sample: late sampling 161 to 241 days after vaccination in a few convalescent patients. Dates of PCR positivity, March to December 2020, preceded the US Alpha, Beta and Delta variants.

Sample: CD4+ T cells from blood, taken about 7 months after SARS-CoV-2 vaccination. The chain links TRBV20-1 to TRBJ2-3; 7 positions match TRBD2. This receptor was identified in a human donor who had recovered from COVID-19. Written as DNA, the CDR3 is TGCAGTGCAAAATCGACTGGGCTAGCGGTAACAGATACGCAGTATTTT. This codes for CSAKSTGLAVTDTQYF.